A selection of T cell receptor beta chains follows, all from one sample in a study of cytomegalovirus exposure and HLA in healthy donors. The assay was immunoSEQ multiplex PCR, and TCRdb's table has in-frame clones only and misses some. Of 200,000 or so clones listed, 75% to 95% are singletons. The sequenced material came from PBMCs. Receptors originate from a woman aged 18 to 35 in good health and CMV-seronegative. Each CDR3 is given without its conserved first and last residue.

v_call cdr3_aa
TRBV25-1 ASSEGGGQPQH
TRBV6-5 ASSYSGSYNEQF
TRBV4-2 ASSQDGSRSNYGYT
TRBV28 ASSLTGTGSEKLF
TRBV6-5 ASSLLTGANYGYT
TRBV14 ASSQVREQY
TRBV7-8 ASSPNVGQQTYEQY
TRBV6-5 ASSPGFSNQPQH
TRBV28 ASSPLRTLNYGYT
TRBV6-1 ASSGGSFYNEQF
TRBV5-4 ASSRDSYGYT
TRBV27 ASSGGKVLNTEAF
TRBV5-1 ASSLAPQGADSGTEQF
TRBV6-1 ASSVANEQY
TRBV19 ASTSSGYSNQPQH
TRBV29-1 SVETSASYEQY
TRBV9 ASSPGGRGNTIY
TRBV10-1 ATSAGQGETQY
TRBV6-1 ASSGLVRGEGQY
TRBV19 ASSTSGTLNTDTQY
TRBV5-1 ASREEAGSYNEQF
TRBV6-1 ASSIAASTDTQY
TRBV5-1 ASSATSGANEQF
TRBV28 ASSPRLVNEQF
TRBV29-1 SAGGGGQPQH
TRBV5-1 ASRPAGTGAGNTIY
TRBV13 ASSLVRDRGPNEQF
TRBV27 ASSLVGASGSHEQY
TRBV30 AWSHPPVRVFQDQPQH
TRBV14 ASSHRTGGIGSTEAF
TRBV4-1 ASSLIGGTEAF
TRBV18 ASSSDSRTNGYT
TRBV29-1 SAVGSGGEQY
TRBV7-6 ASSKDRNTEAF
TRBV29-1 SVSVGRRGIQETQY
TRBV27 ASRDRAIMNTEAF
TRBV19 ASSIPGVAEAF
TRBV7-2 ASSPGTGFFGYT
TRBV11-2 ASSLWQGLGGNQPQH
TRBV2 ASSDGTNSNQPQH
TRBV5-1 ASSPLAGGSYNEQF
TRBV7-9 ASSEMSEGPL
TRBV19 ASSIGSSYEQY
TRBV27 ASSLSSGPPYEQY
TRBV10-1 ASRETQNTGELF
TRBV6-6 ASSYTLPGKRF
TRBV9 ASSPTSGSSLWEQY
TRBV7-6 ASSTQGRLAGGPSSYNEQF
TRBV27 ASSAQARGRMSPF
TRBV5-1 ASSFQAHYGYT
TRBV7-2 ASSLVADQETQY
TRBV29-1 SVDRAPGTGSYEQY
TRBV19 ASSIVHQGSTEAF
TRBV30 AWSGLKSSGANVLT
TRBV5-4 ASSSSLFVPYGYT
TRBV11-2 ASSPTSSGSSYEQY
TRBV5-1 ASSLVLTDTEAF
TRBV2 ASSQTGTGVWEQY